These 7 T cell receptor beta chains originate from one sample sequenced in a study of T cell responses to AZD1222 COVID-19 vaccine. Measured with immunoSEQ multiplex PCR; TCRdb has only the in-frame clones, and not every one. In the table there are some 180,000 clones, about 90% of which are singletons. The starting material was peripheral blood, obtained on day 0 of AZD1222 vaccination. These receptors were obtained from an adult in good health.

The chain recombines TRBV28 with TRBJ1-5, with 7 bases that match TRBD1. The CDR3 totals 14 residues. V was pared by 4 bases and J by 5 bases, with 5 bases of the junction left unmatched. The germline CDR1 and CDR2 sequences are MDHEN and SYDVKM. CDR3: CASSSDRTYQPQHF. The CDR3 nucleotides are TGTGCCAGCAGTTCGGACAGGACGTATCAGCCCCAGCATTTT.

This clone was observed once. This chain connects TRBV28 to TRBJ2-7; D is possibly TRBD2 (5 bases). Trimming stripped 7 bases from V and 3 bases from J, with 19 bases between. The CDR3 spans 15 residues. CDR1 is MDHEN, CDR2 SYDVKM, per germline. CDR3 residues: CASNPGERGRYEQYF. CDR3 sequence (DNA): TGTGCCAGCAACCCCGGGGAGAGAGGGCGCTACGAGCAGTACTTC.

The chain uses TRBV6-6 and TRBJ1-5, with TRBD1 identical over 7 bases. The CDR3 totals 16 residues. Trimming took 3 bases from V and 1 from J; bases not matched to a gene: 6. Germline CDR1 is MNHNY and CDR2 is SVGAGI (reference sequence). CDR3 in amino acids: CASSYREGASNQPQHF. The CDR3 coding sequence is TGTGCCAGCAGTTATCGAGAGGGGGCAAGCAATCAGCCCCAGCATTTT.

The CDR3 loop reads CASSPTSFNEQFF. CDR3 DNA: TGTGCCAGTAGCCCGACTAGCTTTAATGAGCAGTTCTTC. The V and J genes are TRBV19 and TRBJ2-1, with TRBD2 identical over 7 bases. CDR1 is LNHDA and CDR2 is SQIVND in the germline V gene (reference sequence). The CDR3 totals 13 residues. Losses at the gene ends were 6 bases for V and 7 bases for J; bases not matched to a gene: 6.

This chain connects TRBV28 to TRBJ2-3, with D tentatively TRBD1 or TRBD2 (5 bases each). The germline V and J ends were trimmed by 2 bases and 2 bases, with 17 bases remaining between them. This CDR3 is 17 amino acids long. The germline V gene encodes CDR1 MDHEN and CDR2 SYDVKM. CDR3 protein: CASSLGIRQTITDTQYF. The CDR3 nucleotides read TGTGCCAGCAGTTTAGGTATCCGACAGACTATCACAGATACGCAGTATTTT.

The rearrangement joins TRBV3-1 (or the pseudogene TRBV3-2) to TRBJ2-1; weak D call: TRBD2 (5 bases). This CDR3 region has 12 residues. Germline V CDR1 and CDR2: LGHDT, YNNKEL (reference sequence). V dropped 1 base and J dropped 11 bases, with 9 bases sitting between them. The CDR3 here is CASSQVSGKQFF. In DNA form, the CDR3 reads TGTGCCAGCAGCCAAGTGTCGGGGAAGCAGTTCTTC.

J is TRBJ2-5 and V is TRBV6-2 or TRBV6-3; 9 bases match TRBD1. The CDR3 has 16 residues. J gave up 0 bases and V 2 bases, and 4 bases lay outside the gene matches. The germline gives CDR1 MNHEY, CDR2 SVGEGT. Written as DNA, the CDR3 is TGTGCCAGCAGTTACACCACAGGGGGCTACCAAGAGACCCAGTACTTC. It encodes CASSYTTGGYQETQYF.